Listed below are T cell receptor beta chains from one sample, sequenced in a study of tumor and adjacent non-tumor tissue in lung cancer. TCRdb fed the multiplex PCR reads into MiXCR, producing one record per CDR3 protein. This table has 43,000 or so distinct CDR3 sequences, roughly 60% appearing once. The source material was distant non-tumor lung tissue. The receptors derive from a man aged 50 to 60 with non-small cell lung cancer. Both conserved end residues are part of each CDR3. D genes are given only for firm matches. Size tells how often a clone was seen (once, few, many) or the class of an expanded clone, and some rows leave it out.

TRBJ1-2 - TRBV6-5 - CASSPSITHFGGYTF TGTGCCAGTAGTCCCTCAATAACCCATTTCGGGGGCTACACCTTC
TRBJ2-7 - TRBV28 - CASSPPTGEQYF TGTGCCAGCAGCCCCCCCACCGGCGAGCAGTACTTC
TRBJ2-5 TRBD2 TRBV10-2 many CASRRLAGVGETQYF TGCGCCAGCAGGCGACTAGCGGGGGTCGGAGAGACCCAGTACTTC
TRBJ2-3 - TRBV11-3 - CTSSLQRADTQYF TGTACCAGCAGCTTACAGAGGGCAGATACGCAGTATTTT
TRBJ1-2 - TRBV4-1 - CANSQAGTQYGYTF TGCGCCAACAGCCAAGCGGGGACGCAGTATGGCTACACCTTC
TRBJ1-4 TRBD1 TRBV20-1 once CSARAGGLINEKLFF TGCAGTGCTAGGGCAGGGGGCTTGATTAATGAAAAACTGTTTTTT
TRBJ1-1 - TRBV11-1 - CASSPGAEDEASF TGTGCCAGCAGCCCCGGGGCAGAGGATGAAGCTTCCTTT
TRBJ2-5 TRBD1 TRBV20-1 - CSPRDETGQGSKTQYF TGCAGTCCTAGAGATGAGACGGGACAGGGATCTAAGACCCAGTACTTC
TRBJ1-2 - TRBV29-1 - CSVEDNGDDYTF TGCAGCGTTGAGGACAATGGAGACGACTACACCTTC
TRBJ2-1 - TRBV15 - CATSSGSSYNDQFF TGTGCCACCAGCAGCGGGAGCTCCTACAATGATCAGTTCTTC
TRBJ1-4 - TRBV12-3/TRBV12-4 - CVSSFIPNENLFF TGTGTCAGCAGTTTTATTCCTAATGAAAACCTGTTTTTT
TRBJ2-5 TRBD2 TRBV6-5 many CASSYSGIAGVQETQYF TGTGCCAGCAGTTACTCGGGGATAGCGGGGGTCCAAGAGACCCAGTACTTC
TRBJ2-3 - TRBV28 - CARSLIQGNTDTQFF TGTGCCAGGAGTTTAATTCAAGGGAACACAGATACGCAGTTTTTT
TRBJ2-2 - TRBV4-2 - CANTDKNTGDLFF TGTGCCAACACAGACAAGAACACGGGGGACCTGTTTTTT
TRBJ2-2 - TRBV6-5 many CASSYSAGQNTGELFF TGTGCCAGCAGTTACTCGGCAGGGCAGAACACCGGGGAGCTGTTTTTT
TRBJ2-1 - TRBV7-9 - CASSLRRVTGFYNEQFF TGTGCCAGTAGCTTACGTAGAGTAACGGGATTCTACAATGAGCAGTTCTTC
TRBJ1-5 TRBD1 TRBV6-6 many CASRPRTGGYSNQPQHF TGTGCCAGCAGACCCCGGACAGGAGGATATAGCAATCAGCCCCAGCATTTT